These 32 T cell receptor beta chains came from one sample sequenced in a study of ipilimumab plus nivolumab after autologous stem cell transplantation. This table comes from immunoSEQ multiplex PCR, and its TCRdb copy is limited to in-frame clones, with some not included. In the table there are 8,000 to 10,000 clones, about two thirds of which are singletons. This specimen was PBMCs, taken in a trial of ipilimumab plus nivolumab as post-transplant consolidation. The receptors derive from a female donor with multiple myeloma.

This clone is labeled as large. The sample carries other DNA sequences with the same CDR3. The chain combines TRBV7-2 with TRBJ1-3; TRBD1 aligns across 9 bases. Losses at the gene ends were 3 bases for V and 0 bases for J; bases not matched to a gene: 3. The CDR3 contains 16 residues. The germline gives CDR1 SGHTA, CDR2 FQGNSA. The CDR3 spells CASSLTGGNSGNTIYF. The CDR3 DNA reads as TGTGCCAGCAGCTTGACAGGGGGAAACTCTGGAAACACCATATATTTT. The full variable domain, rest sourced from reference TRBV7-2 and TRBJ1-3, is GAGVSQSPSNKVTEKGKDVELRCDPISGHTALYWYRQSLGQGLEFLIYFQGNSAPDKSGLPSDRFSAERTGGSVSTLTIQRTQQEDSAVYLCASSLTGGNSGNTIYFGEGSWLTVV.

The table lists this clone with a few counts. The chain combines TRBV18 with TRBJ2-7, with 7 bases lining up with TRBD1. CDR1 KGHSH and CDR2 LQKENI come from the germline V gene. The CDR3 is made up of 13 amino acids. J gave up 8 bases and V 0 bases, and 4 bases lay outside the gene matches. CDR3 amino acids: CASSPPYRGQQYF. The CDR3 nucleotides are TGTGCCAGCTCACCACCCTACAGGGGTCAGCAGTACTTC.

The CDR3 loop is CASSQVGQGSSYEQYF. CDR3 nucleotide sequence: TGTGCCAGCAGTCAGGTCGGACAGGGTAGTTCCTACGAGCAGTACTTC. The rearrangement joins TRBV5-4 to TRBJ2-7; 8 bases fit TRBD1. This CDR3 comprises 16 residues. V was clipped by 5 bases and J by 1 base; unmatched bases: 11. Looked up from germline, CDR1 is SGHNT and CDR2 is YYREEE (reference sequence).

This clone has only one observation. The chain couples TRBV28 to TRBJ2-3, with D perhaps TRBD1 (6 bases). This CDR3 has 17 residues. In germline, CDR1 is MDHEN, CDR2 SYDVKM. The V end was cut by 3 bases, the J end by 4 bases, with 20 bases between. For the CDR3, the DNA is TGTGCCAGCAGTTTTGAGGAACAGGGCAGAGGGTCAGATACGCAGTATTTT. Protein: CASSFEEQGRGSDTQYF.

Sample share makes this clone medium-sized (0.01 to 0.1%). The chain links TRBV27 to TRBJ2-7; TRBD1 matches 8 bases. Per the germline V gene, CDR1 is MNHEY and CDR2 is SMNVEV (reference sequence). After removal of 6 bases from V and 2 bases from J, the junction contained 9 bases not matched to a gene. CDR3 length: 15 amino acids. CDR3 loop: CASSPDRANTYEQYF. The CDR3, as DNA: TGTGCCAGCAGCCCGGACAGGGCGAACACCTACGAGCAGTACTTC.

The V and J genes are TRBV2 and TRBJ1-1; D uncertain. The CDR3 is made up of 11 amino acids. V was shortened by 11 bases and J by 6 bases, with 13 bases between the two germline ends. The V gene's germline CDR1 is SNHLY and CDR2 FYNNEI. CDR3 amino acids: CAQARWAEAFF. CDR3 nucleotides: TGTGCCCAGGCTCGGTGGGCTGAAGCTTTCTTT.

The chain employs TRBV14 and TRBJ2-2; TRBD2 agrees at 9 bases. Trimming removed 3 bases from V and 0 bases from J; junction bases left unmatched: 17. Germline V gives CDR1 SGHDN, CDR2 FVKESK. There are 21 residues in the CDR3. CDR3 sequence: CASSQWGLLAGSRANTGELFF. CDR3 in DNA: TGTGCCAGCAGCCAGTGGGGACTGCTAGCGGGGTCTAGGGCGAACACCGGGGAGCTGTTTTTT.

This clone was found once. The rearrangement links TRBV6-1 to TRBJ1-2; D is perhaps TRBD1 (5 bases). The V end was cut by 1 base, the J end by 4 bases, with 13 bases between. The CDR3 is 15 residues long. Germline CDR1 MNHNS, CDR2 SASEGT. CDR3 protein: CASSEGDPVAYGYTF. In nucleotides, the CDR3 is TGTGCCAGCAGTGAAGGGGACCCAGTGGCCTATGGCTACACCTTC.

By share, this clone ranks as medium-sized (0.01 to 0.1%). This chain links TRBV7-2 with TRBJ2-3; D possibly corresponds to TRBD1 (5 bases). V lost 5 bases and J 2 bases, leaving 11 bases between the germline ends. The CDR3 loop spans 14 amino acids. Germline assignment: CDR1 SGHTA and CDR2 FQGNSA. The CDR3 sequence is CASSPQGSTDTQYF. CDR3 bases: TGTGCCAGCAGCCCCCAGGGTTCCACAGATACGCAGTATTTT. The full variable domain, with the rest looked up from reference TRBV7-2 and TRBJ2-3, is GAGVSQSPSNKVTEKGKDVELRCDPISGHTALYWYRQSLGQGLEFLIYFQGNSAPDKSGLPSDRFSAERTGGSVSTLTIQRTQQEDSAVYLCASSPQGSTDTQYFGPGTRLTVL.

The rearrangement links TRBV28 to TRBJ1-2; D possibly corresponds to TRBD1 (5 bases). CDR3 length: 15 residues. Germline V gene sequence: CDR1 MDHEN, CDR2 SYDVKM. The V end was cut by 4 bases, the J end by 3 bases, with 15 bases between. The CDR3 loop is CASSYPPGVDYGYTF. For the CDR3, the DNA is TGTGCCAGCAGTTATCCGCCGGGGGTGGACTATGGCTACACCTTC.

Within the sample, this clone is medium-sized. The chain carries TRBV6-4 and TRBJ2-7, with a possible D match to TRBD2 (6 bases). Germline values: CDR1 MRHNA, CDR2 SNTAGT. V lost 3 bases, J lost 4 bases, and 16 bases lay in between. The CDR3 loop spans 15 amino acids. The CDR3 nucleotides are TGTGCCAGCAGTGAAGAGGCGGGAATTAGGTACGAGCAGTACTTC. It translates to CASSEEAGIRYEQYF.

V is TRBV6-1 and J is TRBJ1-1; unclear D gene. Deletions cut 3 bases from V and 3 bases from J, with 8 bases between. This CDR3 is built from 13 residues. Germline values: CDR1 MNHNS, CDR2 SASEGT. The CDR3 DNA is TGTGCCAGCAGTGAGATAGTTTACACTGAAGCTTTCTTT. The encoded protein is CASSEIVYTEAFF.

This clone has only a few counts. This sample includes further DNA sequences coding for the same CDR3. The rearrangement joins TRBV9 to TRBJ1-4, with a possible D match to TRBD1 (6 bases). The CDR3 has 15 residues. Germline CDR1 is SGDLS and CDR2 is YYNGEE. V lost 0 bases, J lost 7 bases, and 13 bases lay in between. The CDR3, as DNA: TGTGCCAGCAGCGTAGGAGGGGGATTTGGTGAAAAACTGTTTTTT. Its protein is CASSVGGGFGEKLFF.

DNA for the CDR3: TGTGCCAGTAGTGATCCAGCTAGAACCGGGGCCAACGTCCTGACTTTC. This translates into CASSDPARTGANVLTF. This chain joins TRBV19 and TRBJ2-6, with no clear D. The CDR3 has 16 amino acids. Trimming took 5 bases from V and 4 from J, leaving 15 bases between them. Germline CDR1 LNHDA, CDR2 SQIVND (reference sequence).

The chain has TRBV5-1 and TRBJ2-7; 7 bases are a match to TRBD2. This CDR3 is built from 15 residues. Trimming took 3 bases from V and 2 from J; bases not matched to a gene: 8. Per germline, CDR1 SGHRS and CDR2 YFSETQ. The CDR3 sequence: CASSWRAGVPYEQYF. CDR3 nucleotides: TGCGCCAGCAGCTGGCGGGCGGGGGTGCCCTACGAGCAGTACTTC.

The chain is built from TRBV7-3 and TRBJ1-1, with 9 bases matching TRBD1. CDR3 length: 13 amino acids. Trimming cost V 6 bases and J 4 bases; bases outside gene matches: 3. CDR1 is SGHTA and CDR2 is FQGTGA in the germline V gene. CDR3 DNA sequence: TGTGCCAGCAGTTGGGACAGGGCCACTGAAGCTTTCTTT. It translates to CASSWDRATEAFF.

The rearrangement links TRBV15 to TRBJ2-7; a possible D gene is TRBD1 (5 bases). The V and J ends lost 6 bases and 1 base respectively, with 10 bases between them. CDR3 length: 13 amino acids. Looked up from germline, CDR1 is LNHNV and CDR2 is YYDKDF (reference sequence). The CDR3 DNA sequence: TGTGCCACCAGGGTTAAGGGGTCCTACGAGCAGTACTTC. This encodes CATRVKGSYEQYF.

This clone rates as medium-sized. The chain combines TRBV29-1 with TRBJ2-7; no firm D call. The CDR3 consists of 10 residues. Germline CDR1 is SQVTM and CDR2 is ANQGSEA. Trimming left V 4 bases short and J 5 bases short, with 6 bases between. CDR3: CSVVQHEQYF. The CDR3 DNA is TGCAGCGTTGTGCAGCACGAGCAGTACTTC.

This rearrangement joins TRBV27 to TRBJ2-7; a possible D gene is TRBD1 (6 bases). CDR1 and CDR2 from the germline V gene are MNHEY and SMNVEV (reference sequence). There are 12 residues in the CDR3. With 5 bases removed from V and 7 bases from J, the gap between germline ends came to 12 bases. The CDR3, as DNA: TGTGCCAGCAGTCATCCTCAGGGGGAGCAGTACTTC. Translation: CASSHPQGEQYF.

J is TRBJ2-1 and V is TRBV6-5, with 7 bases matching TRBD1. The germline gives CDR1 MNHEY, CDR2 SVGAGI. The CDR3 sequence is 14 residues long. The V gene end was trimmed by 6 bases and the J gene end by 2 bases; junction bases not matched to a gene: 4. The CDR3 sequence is CASSRTGAYNEQFF. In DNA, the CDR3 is TGTGCCAGCAGCCGTACAGGGGCCTACAATGAGCAGTTCTTC.

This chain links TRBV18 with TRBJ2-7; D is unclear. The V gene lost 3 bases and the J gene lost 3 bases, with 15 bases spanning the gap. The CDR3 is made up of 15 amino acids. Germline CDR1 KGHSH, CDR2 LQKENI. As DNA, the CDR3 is TGTGCCAGCTCACCGAGCGTTCCTTCTGACTACGAGCAGTACTTC. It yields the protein CASSPSVPSDYEQYF.

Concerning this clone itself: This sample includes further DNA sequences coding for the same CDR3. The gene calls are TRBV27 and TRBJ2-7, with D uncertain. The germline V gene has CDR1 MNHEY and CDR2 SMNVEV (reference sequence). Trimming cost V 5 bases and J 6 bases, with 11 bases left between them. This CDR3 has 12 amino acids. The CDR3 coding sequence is TGTGCCAGCAGTCTACCCTCCGGCGAGCAGTACTTC. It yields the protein CASSLPSGEQYF.

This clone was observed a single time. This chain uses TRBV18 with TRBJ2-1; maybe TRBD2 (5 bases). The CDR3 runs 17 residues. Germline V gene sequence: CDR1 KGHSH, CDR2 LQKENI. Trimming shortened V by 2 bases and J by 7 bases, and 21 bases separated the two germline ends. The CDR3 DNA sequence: TGTGCCAGCTCACCAGTATCCGGGATCCTCCTTATGAATGAGCAGTTCTTC. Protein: CASSPVSGILLMNEQFF.

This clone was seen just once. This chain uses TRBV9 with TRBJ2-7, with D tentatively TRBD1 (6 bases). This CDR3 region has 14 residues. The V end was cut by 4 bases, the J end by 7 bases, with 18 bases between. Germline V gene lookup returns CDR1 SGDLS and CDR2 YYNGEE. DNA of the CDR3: TGTGCCAGCAGCCCGGACAGCCCAAGTCAAGAGCAGTACTTC. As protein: CASSPDSPSQEQYF.

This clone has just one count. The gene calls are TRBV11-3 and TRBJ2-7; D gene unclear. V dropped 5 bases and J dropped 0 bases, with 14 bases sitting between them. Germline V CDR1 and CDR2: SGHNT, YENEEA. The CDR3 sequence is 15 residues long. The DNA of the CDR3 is TGTGCCAGCAGCCCGACGTTTGGGGACTCCTACGAGCAGTACTTC. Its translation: CASSPTFGDSYEQYF.

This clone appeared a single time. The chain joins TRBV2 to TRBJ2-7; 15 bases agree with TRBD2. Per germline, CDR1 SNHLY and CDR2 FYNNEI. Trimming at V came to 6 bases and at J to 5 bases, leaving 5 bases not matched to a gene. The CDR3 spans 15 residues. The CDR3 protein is CASRGLAGGRDEQYF. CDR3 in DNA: TGTGCCAGCAGGGGACTAGCGGGAGGCCGGGACGAGCAGTACTTC. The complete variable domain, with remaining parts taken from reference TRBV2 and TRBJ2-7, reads EPEVTQTPSHQVTQMGQEVILRCVPISNHLYFYWYRQILGQKVEFLVSFYNNEISEKSEIFDDQFSVERPDGSNFTLKIRSTKLEDSAMYFCASRGLAGGRDEQYFGPGTRLTVT.

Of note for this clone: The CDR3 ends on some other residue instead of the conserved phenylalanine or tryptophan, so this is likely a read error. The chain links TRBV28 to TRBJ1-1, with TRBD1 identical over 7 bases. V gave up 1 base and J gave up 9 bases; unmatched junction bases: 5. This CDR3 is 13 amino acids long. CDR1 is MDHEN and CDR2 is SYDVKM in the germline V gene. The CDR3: CASSLSGGAKAFL. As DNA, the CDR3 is TGTGCCAGCAGTTTATCAGGGGGAGCAAAAGCTTTCCTT.

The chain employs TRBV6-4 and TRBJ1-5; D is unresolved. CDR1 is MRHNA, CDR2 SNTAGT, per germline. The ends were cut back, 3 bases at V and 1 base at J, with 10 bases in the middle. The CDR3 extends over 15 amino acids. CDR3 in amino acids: CASSEVGGSNQPQHF. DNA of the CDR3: TGTGCCAGCAGTGAGGTGGGCGGGAGCAATCAGCCCCAGCATTTT.

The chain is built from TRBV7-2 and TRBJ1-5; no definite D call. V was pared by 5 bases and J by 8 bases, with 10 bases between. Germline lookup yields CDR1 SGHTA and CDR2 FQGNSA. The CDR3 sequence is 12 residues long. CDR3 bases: TGTGCCAGCAGCCGCTCCGGGGAGCCCCAGCATTTT. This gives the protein CASSRSGEPQHF.

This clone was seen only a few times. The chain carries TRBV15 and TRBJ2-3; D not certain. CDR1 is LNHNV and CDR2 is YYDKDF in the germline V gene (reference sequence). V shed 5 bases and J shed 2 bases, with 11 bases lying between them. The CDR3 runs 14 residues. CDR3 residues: CATSQQVLTDTQYF. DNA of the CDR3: TGTGCCACCAGCCAACAAGTACTCACAGATACGCAGTATTTT.

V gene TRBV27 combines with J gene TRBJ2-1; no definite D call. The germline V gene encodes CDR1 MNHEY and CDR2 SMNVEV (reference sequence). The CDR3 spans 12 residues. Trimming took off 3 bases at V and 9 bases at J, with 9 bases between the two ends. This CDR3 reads CASSFPAGEQFF. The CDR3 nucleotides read TGTGCCAGCAGTTTCCCCGCCGGTGAGCAGTTCTTC.

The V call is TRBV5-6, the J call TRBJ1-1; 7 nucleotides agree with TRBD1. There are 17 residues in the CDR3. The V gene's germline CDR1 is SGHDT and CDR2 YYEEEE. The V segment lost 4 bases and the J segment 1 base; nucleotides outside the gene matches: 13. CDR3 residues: CASSLRPGQLGNTEAFF. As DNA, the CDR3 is TGTGCCAGCAGCCTCCGCCCGGGACAGCTCGGGAACACTGAAGCTTTCTTT. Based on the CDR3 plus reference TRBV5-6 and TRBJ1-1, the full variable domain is DAGVTQSPTHLIKTRGQQVTLRCSPKSGHDTVSWYQQALGQGPQFIFQYYEEEERQRGNFPDRFSGHQFPNYSSELNVNALLLGDSALYLCASSLRPGQLGNTEAFFGQGTRLTVV.